Included here is one TCR beta chain sequence, with context. The record originates from a study of control samples from healthy donors and cancer patients. V lost 8 bases and J lost 2, with 19 bases in between. This CDR3 spans 16 amino acids. From germline, CDR1 is MNHNS and CDR2 SASEGT. The table came from immunoSEQ multiplex PCR; TCRdb's copy has only in-frame clones and leaves some out. The data hold roughly 150,000 clones, with approximately 88% observed a single time. Sequenced sample: blood. The genes are TRBV6-1 and TRBJ1-5, with D perhaps TRBD1 (5 bases). This receptor was obtained from a man under 40 in good health. The CDR3 DNA follows: TGTGCCAGCCGTGGGCTGGGGGGGGGAGGCAATCAGCCCCAGCATTTT. Translating it yields CASRGLGGGGNQPQHF.